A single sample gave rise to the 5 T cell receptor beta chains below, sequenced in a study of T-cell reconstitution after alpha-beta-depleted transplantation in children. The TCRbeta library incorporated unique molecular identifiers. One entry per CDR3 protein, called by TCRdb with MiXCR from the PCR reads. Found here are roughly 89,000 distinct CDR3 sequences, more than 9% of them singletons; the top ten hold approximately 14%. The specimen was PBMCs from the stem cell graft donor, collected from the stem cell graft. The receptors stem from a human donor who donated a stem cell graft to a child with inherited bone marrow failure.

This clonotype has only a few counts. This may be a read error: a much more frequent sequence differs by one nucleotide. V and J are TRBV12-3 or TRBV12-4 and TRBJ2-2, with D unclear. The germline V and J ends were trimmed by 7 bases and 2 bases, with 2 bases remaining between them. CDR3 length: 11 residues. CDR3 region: CASTNTGELFF. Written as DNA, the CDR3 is TGTGCCAGCACCAACACCGGGGAGCTGTTTTTT.

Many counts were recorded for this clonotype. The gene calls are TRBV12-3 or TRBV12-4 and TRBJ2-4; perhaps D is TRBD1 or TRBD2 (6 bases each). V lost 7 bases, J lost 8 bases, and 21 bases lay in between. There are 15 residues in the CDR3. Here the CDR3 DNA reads TGTGCCAGCACCTTGGGGGGCGGATTTGAGGACATTCAGTACTTC. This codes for CASTLGGGFEDIQYF.

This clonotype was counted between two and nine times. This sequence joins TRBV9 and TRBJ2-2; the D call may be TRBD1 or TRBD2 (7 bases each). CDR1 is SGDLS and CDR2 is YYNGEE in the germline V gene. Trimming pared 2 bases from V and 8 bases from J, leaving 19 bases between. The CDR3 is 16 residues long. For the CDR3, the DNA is TGTGCCAGCAGCGTGACCCAGGGGGGGTTATCAGGGGAGCTGTTTTTT. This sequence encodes CASSVTQGGLSGELFF.

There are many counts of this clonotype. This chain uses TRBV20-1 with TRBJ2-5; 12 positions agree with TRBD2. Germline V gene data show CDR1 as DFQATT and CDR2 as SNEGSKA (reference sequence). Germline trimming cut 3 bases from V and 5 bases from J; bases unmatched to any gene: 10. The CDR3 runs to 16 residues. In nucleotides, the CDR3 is TGCAGTGCTAGCCAACCTGGGACTAGCGGGCGGGAGACCCAGTACTTC. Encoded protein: CSASQPGTSGRETQYF.

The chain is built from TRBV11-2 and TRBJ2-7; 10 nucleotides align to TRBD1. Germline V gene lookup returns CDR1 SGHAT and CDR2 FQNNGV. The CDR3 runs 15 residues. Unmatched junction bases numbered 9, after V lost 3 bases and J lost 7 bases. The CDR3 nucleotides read TGTGCCAGCAGCTTGCGCCGGGACAGGGGTGGAGAGCAGTACTTC. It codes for CASSLRRDRGGEQYF.